This note documents a single T cell receptor (beta chain) sequence. Sequencing used immunoSEQ multiplex PCR; TCRdb keeps in-frame clones, though not all of them. The sample includes 100,000 or so clones, roughly 86% of them seen just once. The sample originates from a study of blood T cell repertoires in COVID-19. The CDR3 has 13 amino acids. Losses at the gene ends were 5 bases for V and 9 bases for J; bases not matched to a gene: 3. Germline V lookup: CDR1 SGHAT, CDR2 FQDESV (reference sequence). The chain uses TRBV11-1 and TRBJ2-1, with 11 bases fitting TRBD2. The clonotype comes from a woman between 55 and 75 years old with acute or convalescent COVID-19. The sample consisted of peripheral blood. Here the CDR3 DNA reads TGTGCCAGCAGCAAACTAGCGGGAGCTGAGCAGTTCTTC. It is translated as CASSKLAGAEQFF.